This record looks at one T cell receptor beta chain sequence and its context. This sample stems from a study of control samples from healthy donors and cancer patients. Trimming removed 1 base at V and 5 bases at J, with 8 bases between. Germline V lookup: CDR1 SGHDT, CDR2 YYEEEE. This CDR3 spans 13 amino acids. The method was immunoSEQ multiplex PCR; TCRdb's version includes in-frame clones alone and lacks a portion of them. Counted here are approximately 150,000 clones, less than 95% occurring once; the ten biggest clones make up under 9%. The receptor was derived from a man aged 18 to 29 in good health. The V gene is TRBV5-6, the J gene TRBJ2-3; no reliable D call. The source material was blood. CDR3 in DNA: TGTGCCAGCAGCTTGCACGGAGTAGATACGCAGTATTTT. Amino acid sequence: CASSLHGVDTQYF. The full variable domain, in which reference TRBV5-6 and TRBJ2-3 provide the parts outside the CDR3, is DAGVTQSPTHLIKTRGQQVTLRCSPKSGHDTVSWYQQALGQGPQFIFQYYEEEERQRGNFPDRFSGHQFPNYSSELNVNALLLGDSALYLCASSLHGVDTQYFGPGTRLTVL.